The T cell receptor (beta chain) described here comes from a study of shared T cell receptors in the human thymus. Per the germline V gene, CDR1 is SGHDN and CDR2 is FVKESK. The CDR3 runs to 16 residues. V shed 4 bases and J 1 base; nucleotides not matched to a gene: 5. Sequenced by immunoSEQ multiplex PCR; TCRdb stores in-frame clones only, minus some. The table shows around 730,000 clones, with 75% to 90% occurring only once. The sample was also linked to a second study, of human thymus T cells. From that report: The donor group consisted of healthy Finnish infants who were having corrective surgery for congenital heart defects. Corrective cardiac operations yielded the resected thymus tissue. Both thymic and peripheral blood repertoires showed apparently biased V and J usage.

The sequence was collected from a girl younger than two with a congenital heart defect. Sequencing input: thymocytes. The chain recombines TRBV14 with TRBJ2-4; 9 bases fit TRBD1. The CDR3 reads CASSPRTGAAKNIQYF. The CDR3 DNA sequence: TGTGCCAGCAGCCCCCGGACAGGGGCGGCCAAAAACATTCAGTACTTC.